The 20 T cell receptor beta chains listed next were all sequenced from one sample in a study of cytomegalovirus exposure and HLA in healthy donors. Sequenced by immunoSEQ multiplex PCR; TCRdb stores in-frame clones only, minus some. The sample has about 240,000 clones; 86% are singletons. Sequencing used PBMCs. The source of these receptors is a woman in her twenties or thirties in good health and CMV-seropositive.

The chain couples TRBV7-8 to TRBJ1-5; TRBD1 aligns across 9 bases. CDR3 length: 15 residues. Germline V lookup: CDR1 SGHVS, CDR2 FQNEAQ. V lost 7 bases to trimming and J lost 11 bases; unmatched junction nucleotides: 15. The DNA for the CDR3 is TGTGCCAGCACTTTAACTCCGGACAGGGGACTCTCCCAGCATTTT. It codes for CASTLTPDRGLSQHF.

This clone has just a few counts. This rearrangement joins TRBV6-6 to TRBJ2-7, with TRBD2 matching 9 bases. The CDR3 sequence is 15 residues long. In germline, CDR1 is MNHNY, CDR2 SVGAGI (reference sequence). Unmatched junction bases numbered 7, after V lost 5 bases and J lost 2 bases. The CDR3 spells CASSISGRSPYEQYF. The CDR3 DNA sequence: TGTGCCAGCAGTATTAGCGGGAGAAGCCCCTACGAGCAGTACTTC.

The rearrangement links TRBV7-8 to TRBJ2-1; no definite D call. This CDR3 has 15 residues. Trimming took off 0 bases at V and 7 bases at J, with 13 bases between the two ends. Germline V gene sequence: CDR1 SGHVS, CDR2 FQNEAQ. The CDR3 coding sequence is TGTGCCAGCAGCTTAGCGAGCGCTCAATGGAATGAGCAGTTCTTC. It specifies CASSLASAQWNEQFF.

The chain has TRBV5-1 and TRBJ1-3, with TRBD1 as a possible D gene (6 bases). The CDR3 has 15 amino acids. With 4 bases removed from V and 0 bases from J, the gap between germline ends came to 11 bases. The V gene's germline CDR1 is SGHRS and CDR2 YFSETQ. The DNA of the CDR3 is TGCGCCAGCAGCCAAACAGGGTTCTCTGGAAACACCATATATTTT. Protein: CASSQTGFSGNTIYF.

CDR3 region: CAWSSQGMDGYTF. Here the CDR3 DNA reads TGTGCCTGGAGTTCCCAGGGGATGGACGGCTACACCTTC. This chain joins TRBV30 and TRBJ1-2, with D perhaps TRBD1 (6 bases). The CDR3 contains 13 residues. Germline CDR1 reads GTSNPN; CDR2 reads SVGIG (reference sequence). V dropped 2 bases and J dropped 8 bases, with 15 bases sitting between them.

This clone was seen just once. This sequence joins TRBV9 and TRBJ1-1, with D maybe TRBD1 (6 bases). Germline CDR1 reads SGDLS; CDR2 reads YYNGEE. Trimming left V 0 bases short and J 0 bases short, with 12 bases between. The CDR3 runs to 16 residues. In nucleotides, the CDR3 is TGTGCCAGCAGCGTAGGATCAGGGGTCCTGAACACTGAAGCTTTCTTT. Translation gives CASSVGSGVLNTEAFF.

The chain employs TRBV5-1 and TRBJ2-3; 9 bases are a match to TRBD1. The junction had 4 bases not matched to a gene; V was cut back by 4 bases and J by 4 bases. This CDR3 has 14 residues. Germline-derived CDR1 and CDR2 are SGHRS and YFSETQ. CDR3 region: CASSVGQGADTQYF. In nucleotides, the CDR3 is TGCGCCAGCAGCGTGGGACAGGGAGCAGATACGCAGTATTTT.

Regarding this clone: An end of the junction differs from the germline gene, which may be a read error. J is TRBJ1-3 and V is TRBV6-6, with 12 positions matching TRBD1. In germline, CDR1 is MNHNY, CDR2 SVGAGI (reference sequence). This CDR3 spans 14 amino acids. CDR3 amino acids: CASSYSGQGARVDF. The CDR3 coding sequence is TGTGCCAGCAGTTACTCGGGACAGGGGGCGCGTGTAGATTTT.

The rearrangement links TRBV4-2 to TRBJ1-3; weak D call: TRBD1 (5 bases). CDR1 is LGHNA and CDR2 is YNFKEQ in the germline V gene. There are 17 residues in the CDR3. V lost 4 bases, J lost 0 bases, and 16 bases lay in between. The chain's CDR3 is CASSPDGGALSGNTIYF. Written as DNA, the CDR3 is TGTGCCAGCAGCCCCGACGGAGGGGCACTCTCTGGAAACACCATATATTTT.

The genes are TRBV5-1 and TRBJ2-3, with D unresolved. There are 15 residues in the CDR3. CDR1 SGHRS and CDR2 YFSETQ come from the germline V gene. V lost 0 bases to trimming and J lost 0 bases, with 8 bases between them. CDR3 DNA sequence: TGCGCCAGCAGCTTGGCGCCACACAGCACAGATACGCAGTATTTT. Residues: CASSLAPHSTDTQYF.

The chain couples TRBV28 to TRBJ2-1, with no clear D. Germline V CDR1 and CDR2: MDHEN, SYDVKM. CDR3 length: 14 residues. The germline V and J ends were trimmed by 8 bases and 10 bases, with 21 bases remaining between them. The DNA for the CDR3 is TGTGCCAGCCTCGATAGTGGGCAGTCGACCGAGCAGTTCTTC. Translating gives CASLDSGQSTEQFF. The whole variable domain, filled in from reference TRBV28 and TRBJ2-1, reads DVKVTQSSRYLVKRTGEKVFLECVQDMDHENMFWYRQDPGLGLRLIYFSYDVKMKEKGDIPEGYSVSREKKERFSLILESASTNQTSMYLCASLDSGQSTEQFFGPGTRLTVL.

This clone has a single count. This chain uses TRBV5-1 with TRBJ1-5; TRBD1 might be the D (5 bases). The CDR3 covers 16 residues. V was cut by 0 bases and J by 4 bases, with 14 bases left in between. Germline-derived CDR1 and CDR2 are SGHRS and YFSETQ. Here the CDR3 DNA reads TGCGCCAGCAGCTTGGTCGGTGGGGCAGGAAATCAGCCCCAGCATTTT. This codes for CASSLVGGAGNQPQHF.

The chain employs TRBV25-1 and TRBJ2-1, with 9 bases identical to TRBD2. J was trimmed by 6 bases and V by 3 bases; bases with no gene match: 6. The CDR3 is 15 amino acids. The germline V gene encodes CDR1 MGHDK and CDR2 SYGVNS. CDR3 amino acids: CASSEGGRAFNEQFF. In DNA form, the CDR3 reads TGTGCCAGCAGTGAGGGCGGGAGGGCCTTCAATGAGCAGTTCTTC.

The chain joins TRBV11-3 to TRBJ2-5; 9 bases line up with TRBD1. V lost 6 bases to trimming and J lost 2 bases; unmatched junction nucleotides: 7. There are 15 residues in the CDR3. The germline V gene has CDR1 SGHNT and CDR2 YENEEA. CDR3: CASRTGTGWQETQYF. Written as DNA, the CDR3 is TGTGCCAGCAGGACCGGGACAGGGTGGCAAGAGACCCAGTACTTC.

The DNA for the CDR3 is TGTGCCAGCAGCGTACTAGGGGGTACCGGGACGCCCGTCGGGTACACCTTC. This codes for CASSVLGGTGTPVGYTF. This chain uses TRBV9 with TRBJ1-2, with D perhaps matching TRBD1 (6 bases). CDR3 length: 17 amino acids. V was shortened by 1 base and J by 11 bases, with 27 bases between the two germline ends. Germline values: CDR1 SGDLS, CDR2 YYNGEE.

The rearrangement uses TRBV4-2 and TRBJ2-5, with 8 nucleotides matching TRBD2. The CDR3 consists of 17 residues. Looked up from germline, CDR1 is LGHNA and CDR2 is YNFKEQ. V gave up 1 base and J gave up 8 bases; unmatched junction bases: 15. The CDR3 protein is CASSQGGNSGVGSTQYF. CDR3 sequence (DNA): TGTGCCAGCAGCCAAGGGGGGAATAGCGGGGTGGGAAGCACCCAGTACTTC.

This clone occurred once. CDR3 loop: CASSGGQGTSYSYEQYF. The CDR3, as DNA: TGTGCCAGCAGCGGTGGACAGGGGACGTCTTACTCCTACGAGCAGTACTTC. The rearrangement links TRBV7-9 to TRBJ2-7; 9 nucleotides align to TRBD1. V dropped 5 bases and J dropped 0; count of bases not matched to a gene: 11. This CDR3 region has 17 residues. From germline, CDR1 is SEHNR and CDR2 FQNEAQ (reference sequence).

This chain links TRBV30 with TRBJ2-3; 7 nucleotides match TRBD2. This CDR3 spans 16 amino acids. Trimming cost V 2 bases and J 6 bases; bases outside gene matches: 14. Germline lookup yields CDR1 GTSNPN and CDR2 SVGIG (reference sequence). CDR3 DNA: TGTGCCTGGAGTACATACCCGCCGGGGGGACCGGATACGCAGTATTTT. Protein: CAWSTYPPGGPDTQYF.

The V and J genes are TRBV15 and TRBJ2-7, with D possibly being TRBD1 (6 bases). Germline V lookup: CDR1 LNHNV, CDR2 YYDKDF (reference sequence). The CDR3 spans 12 residues. The V end lost 6 bases, the J end lost 3 bases, and 9 bases lay between the germline ends. The CDR3 DNA reads TGTGCCACCAGATCGGACAGCTACGAGCAGTACTTC. It translates to CATRSDSYEQYF.

This clone was counted only a few times. The chain combines TRBV11-3 with TRBJ2-2; D possibly corresponds to TRBD2 (5 bases). The CDR3 contains 14 residues. The V and J ends lost 6 bases and 4 bases respectively, with 12 bases between them. Germline V CDR1 and CDR2: SGHNT, YENEEA. In DNA form, the CDR3 reads TGTGCCAGCAGTATATTGGGAGCCACCGGGGAGCTGTTTTTT. As protein: CASSILGATGELFF.